The rows below give T cell receptor beta chains drawn from one sample of a study of blood T cells in healthy people across ages. TCRdb re-derived calls from the 5' RACE reads in MiXCR, one entry per CDR3 protein. The repertoire consists of some 320,000 distinct CDR3 sequences, with 25% to 30% occurring once and the leading ten covering roughly 28%. Sequencing was performed on blood. These TCRs come from a woman in her 70s in good health. Each CDR3 is given with its conserved first and last residue. A D gene is named only where the DNA matches it firmly. Clone size, where shown, is once, few, many, or a class for clones that have expanded.

-	TRBJ2-5	-	TRBV7-2	13	TGTGCCAGCAGCGCCGACATAGAAGAGACCCAGTACTTC	CASSADIEETQYF
few	TRBJ2-7	TRBD2	TRBV27	14	TGTGCCAGCAAACCGGGACTAGAGAGGGGCGAGCAGTACTTC	CASKPGLERGEQYF
-	TRBJ2-1	TRBD2	TRBV14	15	TGTGCCGGCAGCCCGACGGGACTAGTGGTTACGGAGCAGTTCTTC	CAGSPTGLVVTEQFF
-	TRBJ2-2	-	TRBV2	17	TGTGCCAGCAGTTTTCCTAGCCCAAAGGGGTACACCGGGGAGCTGTTTTTT	CASSFPSPKGYTGELFF
-	TRBJ2-5	-	TRBV11-2	14	TGTGCCAGCAGAAGCCCACTGGGGAAAGAGACCCAGTACTTC	CASRSPLGKETQYF
-	TRBJ2-1	TRBD2	TRBV9	14	TGTGCCAGCGCCGGGACTAGCGGGGGAAATGAGCAGTTCTTC	CASAGTSGGNEQFF
-	TRBJ2-6	-	TRBV24-1	15	TGTGCCACCAGTGATTGGGCCGATGGGGCCAACGTCCTGACTTTC	CATSDWADGANVLTF
-	TRBJ2-3	TRBD2	TRBV20-1	16	TGCAGTGCTAGACGCCTAGCGGGAGGTTCCCCAGATACGCAGTATTTT	CSARRLAGGSPDTQYF
-	TRBJ2-1	-	TRBV28	14	TGTGCCAGCAGGGGGGGCGGGAATAAAAATGAGCAGTTCTTC	CASRGGGNKNEQFF
few	TRBJ2-3	-	TRBV4-2	17	TGTGCCAGCAGCCAAGACCTCCGGGCGATAAAGACAGATACGCAGTATTTT	CASSQDLRAIKTDTQYF
-	TRBJ1-2	-	TRBV7-9	13	TGTGCCAGCAGCTTAGCAGGGTCCTATGGCTACACCTTC	CASSLAGSYGYTF
-	TRBJ2-1	-	TRBV20-1	16	TGCAGTGCTAGAGATGATAGCGGACACTCCTACAATGAGCAGTTCTTC	CSARDDSGHSYNEQFF
-	TRBJ2-1	-	TRBV9	15	TGTGCCAGCGGGGCGCTTCTAGCCTCCTACAATGAGCAGTTCTTC	CASGALLASYNEQFF
-	TRBJ2-5	-	TRBV3-1	16	TGTGCCAGCAGCCAAGTCCGTGTGGGAAGTGGGGAGACCCAGTACTTC	CASSQVRVGSGETQYF
few	TRBJ1-2	-	TRBV27	15	TGTGCCAGCAGTTTATCCGACACAGGGTACGGTGGCTACACCTTC	CASSLSDTGYGGYTF
few	TRBJ1-1	TRBD1	TRBV6-5	14	TGTGCCAGCAGTCGTGACAGGGGGTTCGCTGAAGCTTTCTTT	CASSRDRGFAEAFF
few	TRBJ2-1	TRBD2	TRBV28	15	TGTGCCAGCGACGACCGGACTAGCGGAGTCTATGAGCAGTTCTTC	CASDDRTSGVYEQFF
-	TRBJ2-7	TRBD1	TRBV20-1	15	TGCAGTGCCACCGAGACAGGGGCCCGCTCCTACGAGCAGTACTTC	CSATETGARSYEQYF
-	TRBJ2-5	-	TRBV25-1	14	TGTGCCAGCAGTGAATTAGACTATCAAGAGACCCAGTACTTC	CASSELDYQETQYF
-	TRBJ2-5	TRBD1	TRBV9	14	TGTGCCAGCAGCGAAGGACAGGGCTGGGAGACCCAGTACTTC	CASSEGQGWETQYF
-	TRBJ2-7	TRBD2	TRBV27	17	TGTGCCAGCAGTTCCCTACTACTAGCGGGAGGGAAGTACGAGCAGTACTTC	CASSSLLLAGGKYEQYF
-	TRBJ2-1	TRBD2	TRBV7-7	16	TGTGCTTGCAGCCCCCTAGGGAGCGGGAGGTGGGATGAGCAGTTCTTC	CACSPLGSGRWDEQFF
-	TRBJ2-7	TRBD1	TRBV29-1	16	TGCAGCGTTGGTCGGCCCCGGGACAGGGGTCCCTACGAGCAGTACTTC	CSVGRPRDRGPYEQYF
once	TRBJ1-1	TRBD1	TRBV20-1	14	TGCAGTGCTATCGACAGGGGCGGGTACACTGAAGCTTTCTTT	CSAIDRGGYTEAFF
-	TRBJ2-7	TRBD2	TRBV29-1	14	TGCAGCGTGATAGGACTAGCGGAAGGTTACGAGCAGTACTTC	CSVIGLAEGYEQYF
-	TRBJ2-4	-	TRBV7-8	13	TGTGCCAGCAGCTTGGGGCAGAGAAACATTCAGTACTTC	CASSLGQRNIQYF
few	TRBJ2-6	-	TRBV4-1	16	TGCGCCAGCAGCCAGGCAGGGGTTTCGGGGGCCAACGTCCTGACTTTC	CASSQAGVSGANVLTF
few	TRBJ2-7	TRBD1	TRBV7-2	19	TGTGCCAGCAGCTTAACAGGTCCATCGGCGACAGGGATTGCCTACGAGCAGTACTTC	CASSLTGPSATGIAYEQYF
few	TRBJ2-7	-	TRBV9	14	TGTGCCAGCAGCGTCACAGCGTTATCAGCCGAGCAGTACTTC	CASSVTALSAEQYF
-	TRBJ2-1	-	TRBV6-1	13	TGTGCCAGCAGTGCCAACCCACGCAGTGAGCAGTTCTTC	CASSANPRSEQFF
-	TRBJ1-3	-	TRBV6-6	13	TGTGCCAGCAGTTCCATCTCTGGAAACACCATATATTTT	CASSSISGNTIYF
-	TRBJ2-7	TRBD2	TRBV5-1	16	TGCGCCAGCAGCGAAGAGACCGGGACTAGCGGGTACGAGCAGTACTTC	CASSEETGTSGYEQYF
few	TRBJ2-3	-	TRBV3-1	13	TGTGCCAGCAGCCAGAGACTTGGGGATACGCAGTATTTT	CASSQRLGDTQYF
few	TRBJ2-1	-	TRBV20-1	15	TGCAGTGCCAAAAGAGGGGCCGGAGCCGGTGGTGAGCAGTTCTTC	CSAKRGAGAGGEQFF
-	TRBJ1-3	-	TRBV9	14	TGTGCCAGCAGCGTCGAAGTACGAGGAAACACCATATATTTT	CASSVEVRGNTIYF
once	TRBJ1-1	-	TRBV5-6	16	TGTGCCAGCAGCTTACTGGGTGGACAGTCCAACACTGAAGCTTTCTTT	CASSLLGGQSNTEAFF
few	TRBJ2-5	-	TRBV24-1	11	TGTGCCACTAGCTTCCGAGAGACCCAGTACTTC	CATSFRETQYF
many	TRBJ2-7	TRBD1	TRBV28	15	TGTGCCAGCAGTTTTATTCCAGGGGGCAGTTACGAGCAGTACTTC	CASSFIPGGSYEQYF
-	TRBJ2-2	-	TRBV7-2	15	TGTGCCAGCAGCGCCACAGGTTCGAGCACCGGGGAGCTGTTTTTT	CASSATGSSTGELFF
-	TRBJ2-7	-	TRBV20-1	15	TGCAGTGCTAGATTCCCAATAAGTTCGAGCTACGAGCAGTACTTC	CSARFPISSSYEQYF
few	TRBJ2-1	-	TRBV6-2/TRBV6-3	14	TGTGCCAGCAGACTATCAAAGGGTTACAATGAGCAGTTCTTC	CASRLSKGYNEQFF
-	TRBJ2-7	TRBD2	TRBV7-2	16	TGTGCCAGCAGCTTTAGACCATTAGCGGGAGTGTACGAGCAGTACTTC	CASSFRPLAGVYEQYF
few	TRBJ2-6	TRBD1	TRBV7-9	16	TGTGCCAGCAGCCGGGACAGATCCGTCGGGGCCAACGTCCTGACTTTC	CASSRDRSVGANVLTF
-	TRBJ2-7	TRBD1	TRBV20-1	12	TGCAGTGGCGCGACAGGGGTGTACGAGCAGTACTTC	CSGATGVYEQYF
many	TRBJ1-6	-	TRBV7-8	15	TGTGCCAGCAGACCTGCCGGGACCTATAATTCACCCCTCCACTTT	CASRPAGTYNSPLHF
-	TRBJ2-5	TRBD2	TRBV20-1	14	TGCAGTGCACGGGATCTAGCGGTCCAAGAGACCCAGTACTTC	CSARDLAVQETQYF